Below, 23 T cell receptor beta chains from the same sample are listed, as sequenced in a study of shared clonotypes between healthy human individuals. Assay: immunoSEQ multiplex PCR; the TCRdb copy retains only in-frame clones and omits some. Among some 800,000 clones, almost 95% were seen once, and the ten largest hold around 24%. CD45RO-negative, CCR7-selected cells formed the naive CD8 fraction, which excluded terminally differentiated effector memory CD45RA+ cells. The source material was naive CD8+ T cells sorted from blood. The receptor source for this set is a man aged 30-40 years in good health.

The J gene is TRBJ1-1, the V gene TRBV7-9, with 9 bases lining up with TRBD1. The CDR3 contains 15 residues. The junction had 9 bases not matched to a gene; V was cut back by 5 bases and J by 5 bases. Per germline, CDR1 SEHNR and CDR2 FQNEAQ (reference sequence). Written as DNA, the CDR3 is TGTGCCAGCAGCACCGGACAGGGGAGGTTAACTGAAGCTTTCTTT. Its translation: CASSTGQGRLTEAFF.

The chain has TRBV27 and TRBJ2-3, with a tentative D call TRBD2 (6 bases). The CDR3 has 16 residues. V was pared by 1 base and J by 4 bases, with 15 bases between. Germline CDR1 MNHEY, CDR2 SMNVEV (reference sequence). CDR3 sequence: CASSLFAGGFPDTQYF. DNA for the CDR3: TGTGCCAGCAGTTTATTCGCCGGGGGTTTTCCAGATACGCAGTATTTT.

The chain links TRBV19 to TRBJ1-1, with D unclear. This CDR3 has 15 amino acids. The V end was cut by 6 bases, the J end by 0 bases, with 14 bases between. Per the germline V gene, CDR1 is LNHDA and CDR2 is SQIVND (reference sequence). The CDR3 region has the DNA TGTGCCAGTAGCATCGAAGACGGGATGAACACTGAAGCTTTCTTT. Protein sequence: CASSIEDGMNTEAFF.

The rearrangement uses TRBV7-9 and TRBJ2-1; D not resolved. CDR3 length: 16 amino acids. V was clipped by 5 bases and J by 3 bases, with 17 bases between them. Germline V gene data show CDR1 as SEHNR and CDR2 as FQNEAQ (reference sequence). DNA for the CDR3: TGTGCCAGCAGCGAACGAGACGGTCCGGTCTACAATGAGCAGTTCTTC. Residues: CASSERDGPVYNEQFF. Filled out from reference TRBV7-9 and TRBJ2-1, the complete variable domain reads DTGVSQNPRHKITKRGQNVTFRCDPISEHNRLYWYRQTLGQGPEFLTYFQNEAQLEKSRLLSDRFSAERPKGSFSTLEIQRTEQGDSAMYLCASSERDGPVYNEQFFGPGTRLTVL.

The rearrangement links TRBV2 to TRBJ2-7; either TRBD1 or TRBD2 may supply D (5 bases each). The V end was cut by 8 bases, the J end by 6 bases, with 23 bases between. The CDR3 length is 15 residues. The germline V gene encodes CDR1 SNHLY and CDR2 FYNNEI. The CDR3 DNA follows: TGTGCCAGCCAGGCCAGCCCAACTAGGGGTACCGAGCAGTACTTC. As protein: CASQASPTRGTEQYF.

The rearrangement joins TRBV28 to TRBJ1-4; D ambiguous. V lost 1 base, J lost 13 bases, and 19 bases lay in between. This CDR3 has 15 amino acids. Germline CDR1 and CDR2: MDHEN and SYDVKM. CDR3 sequence reads: CASSLFTNPPPGLFF. The CDR3 region has the DNA TGTGCCAGCAGTTTATTCACGAACCCCCCGCCAGGACTGTTTTTT.

The chain links TRBV27 to TRBJ2-2, with TRBD2 matching over 8 bases. Looked up from germline, CDR1 is MNHEY and CDR2 is SMNVEV (reference sequence). V lost 5 bases to trimming and J lost 7 bases; unmatched junction nucleotides: 3. CDR3 length: 13 amino acids. The CDR3 nucleotides read TGTGCCAGCAGTATTGGGACTAGCGGGGAGCTGTTTTTT. Translated, it gives CASSIGTSGELFF.

This rearrangement joins TRBV28 to TRBJ2-7; unclear D gene. The CDR3 loop spans 11 amino acids. V dropped 5 bases and J dropped 4 bases, with 6 bases sitting between them. From germline, CDR1 is MDHEN and CDR2 SYDVKM. The CDR3 spells CASSPQYEQYF. In nucleotides, the CDR3 is TGTGCCAGCAGTCCCCAGTACGAGCAGTACTTC.

This sequence joins TRBV5-6 and TRBJ2-7; TRBD1 matches 10 bases. With 4 bases clipped from V and 3 bases from J, the junction kept 4 bases outside the gene matches. In germline, CDR1 is SGHDT, CDR2 YYEEEE. The CDR3 is 14 amino acids. The CDR3 loop reads CASSGTGDLYEQYF. The CDR3 nucleotides read TGTGCCAGCAGCGGGACAGGGGACCTCTACGAGCAGTACTTC.

In regard to this clone: In the same sample, other DNA sequences code for this CDR3. The chain is built from TRBV7-9 and TRBJ2-7; 8 nucleotides match TRBD1. CDR1 SEHNR and CDR2 FQNEAQ come from the germline V gene (reference sequence). The CDR3 runs 13 residues. V lost 4 bases, J lost 4 bases, and 3 bases stayed unmatched. Here the CDR3 reads CASSSRDRYEQYF. In nucleotides, the CDR3 is TGTGCCAGCAGCTCCCGGGACAGGTACGAGCAGTACTTC.

About this clone itself: The identical CDR3 is also encoded by other nucleotide sequences in the sample. The V and J genes are TRBV5-1 and TRBJ2-5; 8 bases are shared with TRBD1. CDR1 is SGHRS, CDR2 YFSETQ, per germline. This CDR3 is 15 amino acids long. V was clipped by 0 bases and J by 1 base; unmatched bases: 2. CDR3 sequence (DNA): TGCGCCAGCAGCTTGGTAGGACAGGGCCAAGAGACCCAGTACTTC. This gives the protein CASSLVGQGQETQYF. The full variable domain, its missing parts supplied by reference TRBV5-1 and TRBJ2-5, is KAGVTQTPRYLIKTRGQQVTLSCSPISGHRSVSWYQQTPGQGLQFLFEYFSETQRNKGNFPGRFSGRQFSNSRSEMNVSTLELGDSALYLCASSLVGQGQETQYFGPGTRLLVL.

The rearrangement uses TRBV15 and TRBJ1-2, with D unclear. The V end lost 1 base, the J end lost 3 bases, and 9 bases lay between the germline ends. CDR3 length equals 14 residues. The V gene's germline CDR1 is LNHNV and CDR2 YYDKDF (reference sequence). For the CDR3, the DNA is TGTGCCACCAGCAGAGCAAGAAGTTACTATGGCTACACCTTC. It specifies CATSRARSYYGYTF. Complete variable domain (other parts from reference TRBV15 and TRBJ1-2): DAMVIQNPRYQVTQFGKPVTLSCSQTLNHNVMYWYQQKSSQAPKLLFHYYDKDFNNEADTPDNFQSRRPNTSFCFLDIRSPGLGDTAMYLCATSRARSYYGYTFGSGTRLTVV.

This clone was found once. The rearrangement links TRBV5-1 to TRBJ2-5, with D maybe TRBD1 (5 bases). V was pared by 0 bases and J by 5 bases, with 11 bases between. The germline V gene has CDR1 SGHRS and CDR2 YFSETQ. The CDR3 is made up of 14 amino acids. CDR3 nucleotide sequence: TGCGCCAGCAGCTTGGCCATGGGGCCGGAGACCCAGTACTTC. It yields the protein CASSLAMGPETQYF.

This chain uses TRBV11-2 with TRBJ2-1; D uncertain. Deletions cut 3 bases from V and 7 bases from J, with 10 bases between. The CDR3 is made up of 13 amino acids. CDR1 is SGHAT and CDR2 is FQNNGV in the germline V gene. The CDR3 DNA reads as TGTGCCAGCAGCTTGGCTAGTCGGAATGAGCAGTTCTTC. It is translated as CASSLASRNEQFF.

This sequence joins TRBV5-1 and TRBJ2-5; 8 nucleotides line up with TRBD2. The CDR3 has 14 amino acids. The germline V gene encodes CDR1 SGHRS and CDR2 YFSETQ. The V segment lost 4 bases and the J segment 5 bases; nucleotides outside the gene matches: 7. The CDR3 here is CASSLGTSLETQYF. Written as DNA, the CDR3 is TGCGCCAGCAGCCTAGGGACTAGTTTGGAGACCCAGTACTTC.

The chain uses TRBV28 and TRBJ2-3; TRBD2 matches 12 bases. The germline CDR1 and CDR2 sequences are MDHEN and SYDVKM. Losses at the gene ends were 3 bases for V and 2 bases for J; bases not matched to a gene: 12. The CDR3 totals 19 residues. In DNA form, the CDR3 reads TGTGCCAGCAGTTTTAGCATGCTAGCGGGAGGGCTATACACAGATACGCAGTATTTT. This sequence encodes CASSFSMLAGGLYTDTQYF. Full variable domain (rest looked up from reference TRBV28 and TRBJ2-3): DVKVTQSSRYLVKRTGEKVFLECVQDMDHENMFWYRQDPGLGLRLIYFSYDVKMKEKGDIPEGYSVSREKKERFSLILESASTNQTSMYLCASSFSMLAGGLYTDTQYFGPGTRLTVL.

This chain uses TRBV21-1 with TRBJ2-7; the table's D call, TRBD1, was not checked against the DNA. TRBV21-1 is a listed pseudogene. CDR3 length equals 17 residues. For the CDR3, the DNA is TGTGCCAGCAGCGGAGGTGAATTAGGGGACAGGGAGAACGAGCAGTACTTC. Its protein product is CASSGGELGDRENEQYF.

This chain links TRBV5-4 with TRBJ2-1; 12 bases are shared with TRBD2. Germline assignment: CDR1 SGHNT and CDR2 YYREEE (reference sequence). The CDR3 runs 14 residues. With 5 bases clipped from V and 10 bases from J, the junction kept 7 bases outside the gene matches. CDR3: CASSLTSGSEEQFF. The CDR3 nucleotides read TGTGCCAGCAGTCTGACTAGCGGGAGCGAAGAGCAGTTCTTC.

This clone was observed once. This rearrangement joins TRBV2 to TRBJ2-7, with D possibly TRBD2 on 6 matching bases. The germline V gene has CDR1 SNHLY and CDR2 FYNNEI. Trimming stripped 6 bases from V and 3 bases from J, with 9 bases between. The CDR3 is made up of 12 amino acids. CDR3 sequence: CASRGGHYEQYF. The CDR3 nucleotides read TGTGCCAGCAGGGGGGGTCACTACGAGCAGTACTTC.

The V call is TRBV28, the J call TRBJ2-7; 8 bases are a match to TRBD2. With 8 bases clipped from V and 4 bases from J, the junction kept 16 bases outside the gene matches. The CDR3 has 16 amino acids. Germline CDR1 MDHEN, CDR2 SYDVKM. For the CDR3, the DNA is TGTGCCAGCTTCGGACAGCTTAGCGGGATGTCGTACGAGCAGTACTTC. It specifies CASFGQLSGMSYEQYF.

J is TRBJ1-1 and V is TRBV30, with D possibly being TRBD1 (5 bases). The CDR3 extends over 12 amino acids. Germline CDR1 and CDR2: GTSNPN and SVGIG (reference sequence). Trimming removed 4 bases from V and 1 base from J, with 7 bases in between. The CDR3 nucleotides read TGTGCCTGGACCGGGGGGAACACTGAAGCTTTCTTT. Translation: CAWTGGNTEAFF. Together with reference TRBV30 and TRBJ1-1, the CDR3 gives the full variable domain: SQTIHQWPATLVQPVGSPLSLECTVEGTSNPNLYWYRQAAGRGLQLLFYSVGIGQISSEVPQNLSASRPQDRQFILSSKKLLLSDSGFYLCAWTGGNTEAFFGQGTRLTVV.

V and J are TRBV11-2 and TRBJ2-5, with D unclear. The CDR3 spans 14 residues. V was pared by 5 bases and J by 3 bases, with 13 bases between. CDR1 is SGHAT, CDR2 FQNNGV, per germline. In DNA, the CDR3 is TGTGCCAGCAGCACTCTCCGGTTCGAAGAGACCCAGTACTTC. It yields the protein CASSTLRFEETQYF.

The chain is built from TRBV28 and TRBJ2-1; 9 bases fit TRBD2. From germline, CDR1 is MDHEN and CDR2 SYDVKM. The CDR3 has 14 residues. V trimming: 5 bases; J trimming: 10 bases; junction bases outside the gene matches: 9. The DNA of the CDR3 is TGTGCCAGCAGTCCCTACCCAAGCGGGAGGGAGCAGTTCTTC. The encoded protein is CASSPYPSGREQFF.